Listed below are T cell receptor beta chains from one sample, sequenced in a study of shared clonotypes between healthy human individuals. The method was immunoSEQ multiplex PCR; TCRdb's version includes in-frame clones alone and lacks a portion of them. The sample holds under 550,000 clones, about 96% seen once. Input material: naive CD4+ T cells sorted from blood. The receptors originated from a woman between 25 and 40 years old in good health. The conserved cysteine and the conserved F or W are not part of the CDR3 here. The D gene is left open where the match is weak.

D gene	V gene	CDR3 protein
NA	TRBV19	ASSIDGSGGELF
NA	TRBV7-9	ASSLAVASSNEQF
NA	TRBV1	TSSQDLLRGRTSYEQY
NA	TRBV5-8	ASSDYIGTTVQPQH
NA	TRBV25-1	ASMEGAGKNIQY
NA	TRBV28	ASKVPASRTSYNEQF
NA	TRBV19	ASKVGGTFESYT
NA	TRBV19	ASSPGVLKRGEQY
TRBD1	TRBV5-1	ASSLDGTVSYEQY
NA	TRBV7-2	ASSSDRNTEAF
NA	TRBV29-1	SVERVGDEQF
NA	TRBV2	ASSEFGGSKQF
NA	TRBV10-3	AIRRQGGPHEQY
TRBD1	TRBV28	ASRTGYDYGYT
NA	TRBV11-2	ASSYNPAGGSGNQPQH
NA	TRBV28	ASSLLTDTEAF
TRBD1	TRBV28	ASRRMWDRAYNEQF
NA	TRBV6-1	ASSPQEYGYT
NA	TRBV18	ASSTYTGNNYGYT
NA	TRBV29-1	SVEDLTCYEQY
NA	TRBV18	ASSTTDNEQF
TRBD1	TRBV2	ASSELTGDEKLF
TRBD2	TRBV5-1	ASRTSGRETQY
TRBD1	TRBV10-3	AIRGQGAEEQY
NA	TRBV6-5	ASSYEGNQPQH
NA	TRBV7-2	ASSFERNTGELF
TRBD1	TRBV5-4	ASSPRPTGSETQY
NA	TRBV25-1	ASRFGNQPQH
NA	TRBV9	ASSPGGANTEAF
NA	TRBV5-1	ASSWGVENTGELF
TRBD1	TRBV28	ASSLGVWDRDYLMGTDTQY
NA	TRBV28	ASSDGLDEKLF
NA	TRBV18	ASSPLARTQETQY
NA	TRBV7-2	ASITRPGGQETQY
NA	TRBV28	ASSLRGYEQY
NA	TRBV28	ASSWDGPVGQY
TRBD1	TRBV18	ASSQFYGSRGRSGEQY
NA	TRBV5-5	ASSFGGADSYEQY
NA	TRBV7-9	AWQGKETQY
TRBD2	TRBV15	ATSRDKGTSGRSEQY
NA	TRBV30	AQGGSYEQY
TRBD2	TRBV29-1	SVKLAGGVYEQY
NA	TRBV5-1	ASSLTGTDNQPQH
TRBD1	TRBV28	ASRKQGLAYEQY
TRBD1	TRBV6-6	ASSLQGADQPQH
NA	TRBV5-3	ARSAKDSNQPQH
NA	TRBV5-1	ASSFSGNTGELF
NA	TRBV7-2	ASSLGGDSNQPQH
TRBD1	TRBV6-1	ASSDFHPGGNAEAF